Shown below are 14 T cell receptor beta chains from a single sample sequenced in a study of cytomegalovirus exposure and HLA in healthy donors (dated by TCRdb to about 2017). The library was generated by the immunoSEQ multiplex PCR assay. The multiplex PCR relied on a mix of 60 forward primers for TCR Vbeta segments and 13 reverse primers for TCR Jbeta segments. This immuneACCESS table, as held by TCRdb, lists in-frame sequences with V and J called but not all clones. Of the missing ones, under half trace to an unresolved V gene in checked studies; the others have no known cause. The sample table records 95,000 to 110,000 clones; 75% to 80% of these occur just once. The leading ten clones occupy roughly 6% of the sample. Specimen: PBMCs. The receptors stem from a man aged 55 to 70 in good health and CMV-seropositive.

The V gene is TRBV7-6, the J gene TRBJ1-2, with D perhaps matching TRBD1 (5 bases). Germline assignment: CDR1 SGHVS and CDR2 FNYEAQ. V shed 4 bases and J shed 8 bases, with 11 bases lying between them. The CDR3 spans 12 residues. CDR3 nucleotides: TGTGCCAGCAGCTCCCAGGGTAGGGGCTACACCTTC. Translating gives CASSSQGRGYTF.

The chain uses TRBV5-6 and TRBJ2-3; tentative D call: TRBD1 (5 bases). Trimming cost V 1 base and J 2 bases, with 11 bases left between them. The CDR3 contains 15 residues. CDR1 and CDR2 from the germline V gene are SGHDT and YYEEEE. CDR3: CASSLKSGYTDTQYF. The CDR3 nucleotides read TGTGCCAGCAGCTTGAAGTCAGGGTACACAGATACGCAGTATTTT.

The chain links TRBV6-6 to TRBJ2-7, with 9 bases lining up with TRBD1. With V trimmed by 2 bases and J by 4 bases, 6 bases remained unmatched. Looked up from germline, CDR1 is MNHNY and CDR2 is SVGAGI (reference sequence). This CDR3 region has 15 residues. The CDR3 bases are TGTGCCAGCAGTTACCTCGGGACAGGGAATTACGAGCAGTACTTC. Residues: CASSYLGTGNYEQYF.

The chain links TRBV27 to TRBJ1-1; D not resolved. V lost 6 bases and J 3 bases, leaving 14 bases between the germline ends. This CDR3 is 14 amino acids long. Germline V gene sequence: CDR1 MNHEY, CDR2 SMNVEV (reference sequence). DNA for the CDR3: TGTGCCAGCAGCCTTAAGGCGGGCCACACTGAAGCTTTCTTT. This codes for CASSLKAGHTEAFF.

This chain connects TRBV2 to TRBJ2-7; D may be TRBD2 (5 bases). The V and J ends lost 6 bases and 6 bases respectively, with 9 bases between them. The CDR3 consists of 11 residues. Germline CDR1 reads SNHLY; CDR2 reads FYNNEI. The CDR3 DNA follows: TGTGCCAGCAGGCTGAGCGGCGAGCAGTACTTC. Translation: CASRLSGEQYF. The entire variable domain, with the rest obtained from reference TRBV2 and TRBJ2-7, is as follows: EPEVTQTPSHQVTQMGQEVILRCVPISNHLYFYWYRQILGQKVEFLVSFYNNEISEKSEIFDDQFSVERPDGSNFTLKIRSTKLEDSAMYFCASRLSGEQYFGPGTRLTVT.

The chain couples TRBV7-2 to TRBJ1-1; the match to TRBD1 covers 12 bases. The germline CDR1 and CDR2 sequences are SGHTA and FQGNSA. CDR3 length: 19 residues. The V and J ends lost 0 bases and 10 bases, in that order; junction bases with no gene match: 18. DNA for the CDR3: TGTGCCAGCAGCTTAGCCTTTCGGTTTCGGGACAGGGGGCGACTAAGAGCTTTCTTT. Translation gives CASSLAFRFRDRGRLRAFF.

In this sample, this clone turned up once. This chain links TRBV7-2 with TRBJ2-1; 11 bases match TRBD2. V gave up 4 bases and J gave up 4 bases; unmatched junction bases: 9. CDR3 length equals 17 residues. The germline V gene encodes CDR1 SGHTA and CDR2 FQGNSA. CDR3 coding DNA: TGTGCCAGCAGCTCACCCTCCGGGACTAGCGGTTACAATGAGCAGTTCTTC. Its protein is CASSSPSGTSGYNEQFF.

The chain recombines TRBV4-1 with TRBJ1-2; D ambiguous. This CDR3 has 13 residues. The germline CDR1 and CDR2 sequences are MGHRA and YSYEKL. Deletions cut 0 bases from V and 4 bases from J, with 6 bases between. The CDR3 region is CASSQDGPYGYTF. The CDR3 DNA reads TGCGCCAGCAGCCAAGATGGCCCCTATGGCTACACCTTC.

This clone is a singleton in its sample. V is TRBV19 and J is TRBJ2-3, with TRBD2 matching 7 bases. CDR3 length: 14 residues. Germline assignment: CDR1 LNHDA and CDR2 SQIVND (reference sequence). Trimming took 5 bases from V and 6 from J; bases not matched to a gene: 8. CDR3 bases: TGTGCCAGTAGTGGGGGGGAATGGGGGGATACGCAGTATTTT. This sequence encodes CASSGGEWGDTQYF. The complete variable domain, with remaining parts taken from reference TRBV19 and TRBJ2-3, reads DGGITQSPKYLFRKEGQNVTLSCEQNLNHDAMYWYRQDPGQGLRLIYYSQIVNDFQKGDIAEGYSVSREKKESFPLTVTSAQKNPTAFYLCASSGGEWGDTQYFGPGTRLTVL.

This rearrangement joins TRBV11-2 to TRBJ2-3, with 8 nucleotides matching TRBD2. Germline lookup yields CDR1 SGHAT and CDR2 FQNNGV. The V and J ends lost 7 bases and 6 bases, in that order; junction bases with no gene match: 9. The CDR3 spans 14 residues. DNA of the CDR3: TGTGCCAGCACCGGGGGGGTAGTATCGGATACGCAGTATTTT. It specifies CASTGGVVSDTQYF.

This clone was observed a single time. V is TRBV10-1 and J is TRBJ1-3; D is possibly TRBD1 (6 bases). The CDR3 is 14 residues long. Trimming pared 7 bases from V and 2 bases from J, leaving 12 bases between. Germline V CDR1 and CDR2: WNHNN, SYGVQD (reference sequence). In DNA, the CDR3 is TGCGCCAGCACCGGGACAAGTACTGGAAACACCATATATTTT. Amino acids: CASTGTSTGNTIYF.

This clone showed up many times. The gene calls are TRBV19 and TRBJ1-4; TRBD1 is a possible D gene (5 bases). Germline assignment: CDR1 LNHDA and CDR2 SQIVND (reference sequence). The CDR3 totals 14 residues. Trimming cost V 4 bases and J 3 bases, with 9 bases left between them. The CDR3 coding sequence is TGTGCCAGTAGTAGGGGGGATTCTAATGAAAAACTGTTTTTT. Protein: CASSRGDSNEKLFF.

The V call is TRBV6-5, the J call TRBJ2-1, with TRBD1 matching 8 bases. The junction had 3 bases not matched to a gene; V was cut back by 5 bases and J by 6 bases. CDR3 length equals 13 residues. The V gene's germline CDR1 is MNHEY and CDR2 SVGAGI. In nucleotides, the CDR3 is TGTGCCAGCAGTAAGACAGGGGTCAATGAGCAGTTCTTC. Encoded protein: CASSKTGVNEQFF.

On this clone itself: Other DNA variants within this sample encode the same CDR3. V is TRBV7-8 and J is TRBJ1-5; D is unclear. The V gene lost 5 bases and the J gene lost 6 bases, with 14 bases spanning the gap. The germline gives CDR1 SGHVS, CDR2 FQNEAQ. The CDR3 is 14 amino acids. The CDR3 nucleotides are TGTGCCAGCAGCCGTTTGGGAGGAGGTCAGCCCCAGCATTTT. Amino acid sequence: CASSRLGGGQPQHF.